The 20 T cell receptor beta chains below all came from one sample that was sequenced in a study of OX40 agonist ivuxolimab in advanced cancers. Assay: immunoSEQ multiplex PCR; the TCRdb copy retains only in-frame clones and omits some. The sample lists tens of thousands of clones; 70% to 90% were seen once. Sequencing used CD4+ or CD8+ T cells sorted from blood, obtained in a trial of the OX40 agonist ivuxolimab. The origin of the receptors is an adult with an advanced solid tumor such as melanoma, head and neck, liver or kidney cancer.

J is TRBJ1-1 and V is TRBV5-1, with 7 bases lining up with TRBD1. CDR3 length: 15 amino acids. The J segment lost 0 bases and the V segment lost 4 bases, leaving 6 bases of the junction unmatched. CDR1 and CDR2 from the germline V gene are SGHRS and YFSETQ. CDR3 amino acids: CASSPQGTLNTEAFF. As DNA, the CDR3 is TGCGCCAGCAGCCCACAGGGGACGTTGAACACTGAAGCTTTCTTT.

The rearrangement uses TRBV19 and TRBJ2-7; the D gene is possibly TRBD2 (5 bases). The germline CDR1 and CDR2 sequences are LNHDA and SQIVND (reference sequence). This CDR3 region has 14 residues. V gave up 3 bases and J gave up 4 bases, with 13 bases separating them. CDR3 bases: TGTGCCAGTAGTATTTTGTTTGGCGGGTACGAGCAGTACTTC. This translates into CASSILFGGYEQYF. The full variable domain, its missing parts supplied by reference TRBV19 and TRBJ2-7, is DGGITQSPKYLFRKEGQNVTLSCEQNLNHDAMYWYRQDPGQGLRLIYYSQIVNDFQKGDIAEGYSVSREKKESFPLTVTSAQKNPTAFYLCASSILFGGYEQYFGPGTRLTVT.

The chain couples TRBV7-2 to TRBJ1-6; possible D gene TRBD1, 5 bases. CDR1 is SGHTA, CDR2 FQGNSA, per germline. The V gene lost 3 bases and the J gene lost 7 bases, with 13 bases spanning the gap. The CDR3 has 15 amino acids. The CDR3 DNA follows: TGTGCCAGCAGCTTTCAGGGAATGGTCAATTCACCCCTCCACTTT. This encodes CASSFQGMVNSPLHF.

The V and J genes are TRBV7-9 and TRBJ1-1, with TRBD1 identical over 7 bases. The J segment lost 10 bases and the V segment lost 3 bases, leaving 5 bases of the junction unmatched. Germline CDR1 and CDR2: SEHNR and FQNEAQ (reference sequence). This CDR3 is built from 12 residues. The CDR3 loop is CASSFLQGRAFF. The DNA for the CDR3 is TGTGCCAGCAGCTTTCTACAGGGGCGAGCTTTCTTT.

The V gene is TRBV16, the J gene TRBJ1-2; possibly TRBD1 for D (5 bases). V lost 4 bases, J lost 2 bases, and 20 bases lay in between. Germline CDR1 and CDR2: KGHSY and FQNENV. The CDR3 runs to 17 residues. Here the CDR3 DNA reads TGTGCCAGCAGCCTGGGGGGACCGGAGAAATTAAACTATGGCTACACCTTC. This codes for CASSLGGPEKLNYGYTF.

The V gene is TRBV6-5, the J gene TRBJ2-1; D is perhaps TRBD1 or TRBD2 (5 bases each). Deletions cut 5 bases from V and 4 bases from J, with 15 bases between. This CDR3 region has 15 residues. The germline CDR1 and CDR2 sequences are MNHEY and SVGAGI. The CDR3 DNA reads TGTGCCAGCAGTCGCAGCCCGGGACCATACAATGAGCAGTTCTTC. It translates to CASSRSPGPYNEQFF.

The chain employs TRBV7-2 and TRBJ2-5, with D maybe TRBD2 (6 bases). Trimming shortened V by 8 bases and J by 3 bases, and 13 bases separated the two germline ends. The germline gives CDR1 SGHTA, CDR2 FQGNSA. The CDR3 covers 13 residues. DNA of the CDR3: TGTGCCAGCGGCCGGGACTTGAAAGAGACCCAGTACTTC. Translating gives CASGRDLKETQYF.

The chain joins TRBV6-1 to TRBJ2-5; weak D call: TRBD1 (6 bases). The DNA matches TRBJ2-7 better at its end, which makes the J call doubtful. Germline V CDR1 and CDR2: MNHNS, SASEGT. The length of the CDR3 is 15 residues. Written as DNA, the CDR3 is TGTGCCAGCAGTGAAGCGGGGGCCAGCTACTACGAGCAGTACTTC. Translated, it gives CASSEAGASYYEQYF.

The chain joins TRBV7-2 to TRBJ1-5; D is uncertain. V lost 4 bases to trimming and J lost 0 bases, with 4 bases between them. This CDR3 spans 13 amino acids. Germline V gene lookup returns CDR1 SGHTA and CDR2 FQGNSA. The CDR3 is CASSSNSNQPQHF. The CDR3 DNA is TGTGCCAGCAGCTCGAATAGCAATCAGCCCCAGCATTTT. The full variable domain, rest sourced from reference TRBV7-2 and TRBJ1-5, is GAGVSQSPSNKVTEKGKDVELRCDPISGHTALYWYRQSLGQGLEFLIYFQGNSAPDKSGLPSDRFSAERTGGSVSTLTIQRTQQEDSAVYLCASSSNSNQPQHFGDGTRLSIL.

This rearrangement joins TRBV7-2 to TRBJ1-1; no definite D call. The CDR3 loop spans 15 amino acids. CDR1 SGHTA and CDR2 FQGNSA come from the germline V gene. V lost 2 bases, J lost 1 base, and 11 bases lay in between. CDR3 bases: TGTGCCAGCAGCTTACGAGGTGGATCGAACACTGAAGCTTTCTTT. Translated: CASSLRGGSNTEAFF.

This chain connects TRBV7-2 to TRBJ2-3; D tentatively reads TRBD1 or TRBD2 (5 bases each). The V gene lost 2 bases and the J gene lost 1 base, with 7 bases spanning the gap. The CDR3 length is 14 residues. Germline V gene data show CDR1 as SGHTA and CDR2 as FQGNSA. This CDR3 reads CASSLMGGTDTQYF. Written as DNA, the CDR3 is TGTGCCAGCAGCTTAATGGGGGGCACAGATACGCAGTATTTT.

The gene calls are TRBV5-1 and TRBJ1-2; a weak D match, TRBD1 (5 bases). V was clipped by 1 base and J by 8 bases, with 21 bases between them. CDR1 and CDR2 (germline): SGHRS, YFSETQ. The CDR3 has 16 amino acids. Here the CDR3 DNA reads TGCGCCAGCAGCTTGATGGGGCCGTTGGGCGCTTCCGGCTACACCTTC. Translating gives CASSLMGPLGASGYTF.

This chain joins TRBV6-6 and TRBJ2-5, with TRBD2 identical over 13 bases. The assigned J gene may be wrong: the sequence end matches TRBJ2-7 better. The CDR3 runs 15 residues. Germline values: CDR1 MNHNY, CDR2 SVGAGI (reference sequence). This chain's CDR3 is CASSYPTSGRDEQYF. CDR3 nucleotide sequence: TGTGCCAGCAGTTACCCCACTAGCGGGAGGGACGAGCAGTACTTC.

V and J are TRBV10-3 and TRBJ1-2; TRBD1 might be the D (6 bases). The CDR3 totals 14 residues. The V gene lost 4 bases and the J gene lost 2 bases, with 11 bases spanning the gap. Germline assignment: CDR1 ENHRY and CDR2 SYGVKD. The CDR3 loop is CAISAPTGNYGYTF. CDR3 DNA: TGTGCCATCAGTGCCCCGACAGGCAACTATGGCTACACCTTC.

The rearrangement links TRBV14 to TRBJ2-7, with a weak D call TRBD1 (6 bases). Deletions cut 9 bases from V and 4 bases from J, with 16 bases between. This CDR3 is 13 amino acids long. Germline assignment: CDR1 SGHDN and CDR2 FVKESK. The CDR3 nucleotides are TGTGCCAGGAACAGGGCTGGTCGGTACGAGCAGTACTTC. Protein: CARNRAGRYEQYF. The entire variable domain, with the rest obtained from reference TRBV14 and TRBJ2-7, is as follows: EAGVTQFPSHSVIEKGQTVTLRCDPISGHDNLYWYRRVMGKEIKFLLHFVKESKQDESGMPNNRFLAERTGGTYSTLKVQPAELEDSGVYFCARNRAGRYEQYFGPGTRLTVT.

This chain joins TRBV11-2 and TRBJ2-7, with D possibly TRBD1 on 5 matching bases. The CDR3 has 13 amino acids. Trimming pared 1 base from V and 6 bases from J, leaving 10 bases between. Germline values: CDR1 SGHAT, CDR2 FQNNGV. The chain's CDR3 is CASSLGQGLEQYF. As DNA, the CDR3 is TGTGCCAGCAGCTTAGGGCAGGGCCTCGAGCAGTACTTC.

The chain has TRBV7-8 and TRBJ2-2; weak D call: TRBD2 (5 bases). CDR3 length: 15 residues. Trimming shortened V by 8 bases and J by 3 bases, and 16 bases separated the two germline ends. Per germline, CDR1 SGHVS and CDR2 FQNEAQ. The CDR3 loop is CASGLDWLYTGELFF. CDR3 DNA sequence: TGTGCCAGCGGCCTGGACTGGCTATACACCGGGGAGCTGTTTTTT. The entire variable domain, with the rest obtained from reference TRBV7-8 and TRBJ2-2, is as follows: GAGVSQSPRYKVAKRGQDVALRCDPISGHVSLFWYQQALGQGPEFLTYFQNEAQLDKSGLPSDRFFAERPEGSVSTLKIQRTQQEDSAVYLCASGLDWLYTGELFFGEGSRLTVL.

The V and J genes are TRBV19 and TRBJ1-5; TRBD1 matches at 7 bases. Losses at the gene ends were 3 bases for V and 4 bases for J; bases not matched to a gene: 15. The CDR3 length is 18 residues. In germline, CDR1 is LNHDA, CDR2 SQIVND (reference sequence). The DNA for the CDR3 is TGTGCCAGTAGTATCGGTCTCCGAAACGACAGGGTGAATCAGCCCCAGCATTTT. It translates to CASSIGLRNDRVNQPQHF.

This clone occurred once. The rearrangement links TRBV18 to TRBJ2-1; 7 nucleotides match TRBD1. The CDR3 has 14 amino acids. After removal of 4 bases from V and 2 bases from J, the junction contained 2 bases not matched to a gene. Germline-derived CDR1 and CDR2 are KGHSH and LQKENI. CDR3 loop: CASSRDSTYNEQFF. DNA of the CDR3: TGTGCCAGCTCACGGGACAGTACCTACAATGAGCAGTTCTTC.

This chain joins TRBV28 and TRBJ1-2; possible D gene TRBD1, 6 bases. Germline CDR1 and CDR2: MDHEN and SYDVKM. V was shortened by 3 bases and J by 7 bases, with 18 bases between the two germline ends. This CDR3 has 15 amino acids. CDR3 DNA: TGTGCCAGCAGTTTGCGGGACGGGGGGGCCAGTGGCTACACCTTC. Its protein is CASSLRDGGASGYTF.